Described below is a single TCR beta chain sequence and its context. The sample originates from a study of blood T cell repertoires in COVID-19. Trimming shortened V by 0 bases and J by 2 bases, and 12 bases separated the two germline ends. This CDR3 has 15 amino acids. The table came from immunoSEQ multiplex PCR; TCRdb's copy has only in-frame clones and leaves some out. This table holds about 260,000 clones, nearly 90% found once. The sample taken for sequencing was peripheral blood. The chain links TRBV5-3 to TRBJ2-7, with TRBD2 as a possible D gene (5 bases). TRBV5-3 is classed as an ORF, of uncertain function. The sequence was collected from a human donor in a cohort sampled during active COVID-19. As DNA, the CDR3 is TGTGCCAGAAGCTTGGCGGCCGGGGAACCCTACGAGCAGTACTTC. Its protein is CARSLAAGEPYEQYF.